Listed below are T cell receptor beta chains from one sample, sequenced in a study of blood T cell repertoires in COVID-19. Here immunoSEQ multiplex PCR was the method, and the copy in TCRdb shows in-frame clones only, minus some. Altogether about 170,000 clones are present, around 78% being singletons, with the ten largest covering 4% to 4.5%. Sequencing used PBMCs or T cells enriched from blood (not recorded which). The receptor source for this set is a woman aged 50 to 60 who had recovered from COVID-19. Both conserved end residues are part of each CDR3.

CDR3aa,j_gene,v_gene
CSVNPGADYGYTF,TRBJ1-2,TRBV29-1
CASSILGATGMFGYTF,TRBJ1-2,TRBV19
CASSVVSNTGELFF,TRBJ2-2,TRBV9
CASTLSGNTIYF,TRBJ1-3,TRBV11-2
CASSPGKGDQPQHF,TRBJ1-5,TRBV18
CASSAGIDTQYF,TRBJ2-3,TRBV7-9
CASSPYRPSGPQHF,TRBJ1-5,TRBV5-8
CASSADRASPLHF,TRBJ1-6,TRBV19
CASSQDRRGDTGELFF,TRBJ2-2,TRBV4-2
CASSVGGQNQPQHF,TRBJ1-5,TRBV9
CASSDWEQSCSHYGYTF,TRBJ1-2,TRBV10-1
CAWSVLSGNKVGYGYTF,TRBJ1-2,TRBV30
CASSLLLGPPQPQHF,TRBJ1-5,TRBV11-2
CASSTGQVGGYSNQPQHF,TRBJ1-5,TRBV19
CASSYARNTGELFF,TRBJ2-2,TRBV6-2/TRBV6-3
CASRTGTANTGELFF,TRBJ2-2,TRBV2
CASSLAKLRETQYF,TRBJ2-5,TRBV7-9
CASSLDRGRLNTGELFF,TRBJ2-2,TRBV3-1/TRBV3-2
CASSSTYEAFF,TRBJ1-1,TRBV5-1
CASSETSGGSPQHF,TRBJ1-5,TRBV6-1
CASSQDSGDRSAYGYTF,TRBJ1-2,TRBV4-3
CASRMGGYSNQPQHF,TRBJ1-5,TRBV28
CASSPSPAAGTTGELFF,TRBJ2-2,TRBV5-4
CASSLAGIFRVANEKLFF,TRBJ1-4,TRBV7-2
CASRNIRDEKLFF,TRBJ1-4,TRBV11-2
CASSSSSNQPQHF,TRBJ1-5,TRBV12-3/TRBV12-4
CASSQEGNYGYTF,TRBJ1-2,TRBV19
CASSPGRDEPQHF,TRBJ1-5,TRBV2
CASSDRGEQFF,TRBJ2-1,TRBV19
CASSFDRGALGDF,TRBJ1-3,TRBV12-3/TRBV12-4
CASSLRRPGELFF,TRBJ2-2,TRBV12-3/TRBV12-4
CASSRGIDTEAFF,TRBJ1-1,TRBV6-5
CASRRTDYGYTF,TRBJ1-2,TRBV6-5
CASSALAGGRAGELFF,TRBJ2-2,TRBV2
CASSYSAGYGYTF,TRBJ1-2,TRBV6-5
CASSLEPAGDTQYF,TRBJ2-3,TRBV14
CASSLEGRESPLHF,TRBJ1-6,TRBV5-1
CASSVGGTSEETQYF,TRBJ2-5,TRBV9